Following are 22 T cell receptor beta chains from one sample sequenced in a study of T cell repertoires in cytomegalovirus infection. Antigens for these TCRs are unknown. TCRdb redid the calling of the reads with MiXCR, one entry per CDR3 protein. The data contain hundreds of thousands of distinct CDR3 sequences, approximately 33% of them singletons. The sequenced sample was cultured PBMCs, obtained from culture after CMV antigen stimulation. These receptors all come from a human donor in good health (CMV status not recorded). Some clones in this sample may be carry-over from other donors' samples.

The V call is TRBV18, the J call TRBJ2-3; D is unresolved. V lost 1 base and J lost 4, with 9 bases in between. This CDR3 has 14 residues. Germline V gene data show CDR1 as KGHSH and CDR2 as LQKENI. This CDR3 reads CASSPRARADTQYF. DNA of the CDR3: TGTGCCAGCTCACCACGGGCACGCGCAGATACGCAGTATTTT.

The chain employs TRBV9 and TRBJ1-2; D remains ambiguous. The V gene lost 0 bases and the J gene lost 4 bases, with 7 bases spanning the gap. The CDR3 extends over 13 amino acids. CDR1 SGDLS and CDR2 YYNGEE come from the germline V gene. CDR3 loop: CASSVGSIYGYTF. Written as DNA, the CDR3 is TGTGCCAGCAGCGTAGGGTCTATCTATGGCTACACCTTC.

This clonotype came up a few times. V gene TRBV19 combines with J gene TRBJ1-5; D is unclear. Trimming removed 6 bases from V and 3 bases from J, with 12 bases in between. The CDR3 extends over 14 amino acids. Per germline, CDR1 LNHDA and CDR2 SQIVND (reference sequence). The CDR3 coding sequence is TGTGCCAGTAGGGGTTGGGGAGACAATCAGCCCCAGCATTTT. Its protein is CASRGWGDNQPQHF.

This clonotype was counted only a few times. This sequence joins TRBV12-3 or TRBV12-4 and TRBJ2-3; unclear D gene. There are 12 residues in the CDR3. V was pared by 7 bases and J by 4 bases, with 9 bases between. CDR3 nucleotide sequence: TGTGCCAGCAAAAGAAACCCAGATACGCAGTATTTT. This sequence encodes CASKRNPDTQYF.

V is TRBV6-4 and J is TRBJ2-2; no clear D. This CDR3 has 12 residues. CDR1 and CDR2 (germline): MRHNA, SNTAGT. The germline V and J ends were trimmed by 10 bases and 7 bases, with 13 bases remaining between them. CDR3 coding DNA: TGTGCCACCCCCTCGATCCTCGGGGAGCTGTTTTTT. Translated: CATPSILGELFF.

The chain uses TRBV12-3 or TRBV12-4 and TRBJ1-2; D not resolved. Trimming left V 6 bases short and J 1 base short, with 6 bases between. This CDR3 contains 12 residues. CDR3 DNA: TGTGCCAGCAGGCGGGATAACTATGGCTACACCTTC. This translates into CASRRDNYGYTF.

The rearrangement uses TRBV7-2 and TRBJ1-6, with 9 nucleotides matching TRBD1. CDR3 length equals 17 residues. V gave up 2 bases and J gave up 9 bases; unmatched junction bases: 11. From germline, CDR1 is SGHTA and CDR2 FQGNSA. CDR3 region: CASSLTLGGTGISPLHF. The CDR3 bases are TGTGCCAGCAGCTTAACGTTAGGCGGGACAGGGATTTCACCCCTCCACTTT.

The V and J genes are TRBV19 and TRBJ2-1, with D tentatively TRBD2 (7 bases). CDR1 is LNHDA and CDR2 is SQIVND in the germline V gene (reference sequence). The CDR3 is 16 residues long. Between the trimmed V and J ends, which lost 7 bases and 8 bases, there was a span of 24 bases. CDR3: CASIDRGGGRPDEQFF. As DNA, the CDR3 is TGTGCCAGTATCGACCGAGGGGGGGGCCGCCCAGATGAGCAGTTCTTC. Full variable domain (rest looked up from reference TRBV19 and TRBJ2-1): DGGITQSPKYLFRKEGQNVTLSCEQNLNHDAMYWYRQDPGQGLRLIYYSQIVNDFQKGDIAEGYSVSREKKESFPLTVTSAQKNPTAFYLCASIDRGGGRPDEQFFGPGTRLTVL.

This clonotype was seen more than once but under ten times. V and J are TRBV11-2 and TRBJ2-1, with no clear D. Germline assignment: CDR1 SGHAT and CDR2 FQNNGV. The CDR3 sequence is 17 residues long. The V end lost 0 bases, the J end lost 2 bases, and 14 bases lay between the germline ends. CDR3 coding DNA: TGTGCCAGCAGCTTAGACGAGGTACCAAGGGCCTACAATGAGCAGTTCTTC. Residues: CASSLDEVPRAYNEQFF. The whole variable domain, filled in from reference TRBV11-2 and TRBJ2-1, reads EAGVAQSPRYKIIEKRQSVAFWCNPISGHATLYWYQQILGQGPKLLIQFQNNGVVDDSQLPKDRFSAERLKGVDSTLKIQPAKLEDSAVYLCASSLDEVPRAYNEQFFGPGTRLTVL.

This clonotype appeared a single time. One end of the junction does not line up with germline, which may come from a read error. This chain uses TRBV7-4 with TRBJ2-1; D is uncertain. The CDR3 length is 15 residues. CDR1 SGHVT and CDR2 SQSDAQ come from the germline V gene. CDR3 nucleotide sequence: TGTGCCAGCAGAGGTGCCGGGTATTCGATCAATGAGCAGCTCTTC. This codes for CASRGAGYSINEQLF.

This clonotype was seen a few times. The chain is built from TRBV2 and TRBJ1-1; TRBD1 agrees at 7 bases. From germline, CDR1 is SNHLY and CDR2 FYNNEI. J gave up 3 bases and V 6 bases, and 4 bases lay outside the gene matches. The CDR3 length is 13 residues. The DNA of the CDR3 is TGTGCCAGCAGACAGGGGTTTGACACTGAAGCTTTCTTT. This gives the protein CASRQGFDTEAFF.

This clonotype was seen a handful of times. The CDR3 DNA follows: TGTGCCAGCAGCCCTACGGCCGGGGGTGGTGGAAACACCATATATTTT. The encoded protein is CASSPTAGGGGNTIYF. This chain connects TRBV7-2 to TRBJ1-3, with D maybe TRBD1 (5 bases). The CDR3 is 16 amino acids. Germline lookup yields CDR1 SGHTA and CDR2 FQGNSA. V shed 5 bases and J shed 3 bases, with 17 bases lying between them.

The J gene is TRBJ1-5, the V gene TRBV20-1; 7 bases map to TRBD1. The CDR3 totals 15 residues. The junction had 10 bases not matched to a gene; V was cut back by 5 bases and J by 3 bases. Germline loops: CDR1 DFQATT, CDR2 SNEGSKA (reference sequence). CDR3 sequence: CSARPDREVNQPQHF. The CDR3 nucleotides are TGCAGTGCTCGGCCCGACAGGGAGGTCAATCAGCCCCAGCATTTT.

This clonotype was seen ten or more times. The rearrangement uses TRBV7-2 and TRBJ1-5, with 7 bases identical to TRBD1. Per the germline V gene, CDR1 is SGHTA and CDR2 is FQGNSA. With V trimmed by 4 bases and J by 4 bases, 13 bases remained unmatched. The CDR3 contains 17 residues. The CDR3 bases are TGTGCCAGCAGCTCGGGACAGCCCTCCCTGGGGAATCAGCCCCAGCATTTT. It translates to CASSSGQPSLGNQPQHF.

V gene TRBV27 combines with J gene TRBJ2-7, with a weak D call TRBD1 (6 bases). Germline lookup yields CDR1 MNHEY and CDR2 SMNVEV (reference sequence). The CDR3 is made up of 14 amino acids. Between the trimmed V and J ends, which lost 4 bases and 3 bases, there was a span of 13 bases. CDR3 protein: CASSSPQGLYEQYF. As DNA, the CDR3 is TGTGCCAGCAGTTCGCCCCAGGGGCTCTACGAGCAGTACTTC.

A few counts support this clonotype. V is TRBV7-2 and J is TRBJ1-1, with D hard to call. The V gene's germline CDR1 is SGHTA and CDR2 FQGNSA. The V end lost 1 base, the J end lost 4 bases, and 13 bases lay between the germline ends. This CDR3 comprises 15 residues. CDR3 in DNA: TGTGCCAGCAGCTTAGGGACCTACGGTAGCACTGAAGCTTTCTTT. Translation gives CASSLGTYGSTEAFF.

V usage is TRBV6-2 or TRBV6-3 and J usage is TRBJ2-2, with D possibly TRBD1 on 5 matching bases. In germline, CDR1 is MNHEY, CDR2 SVGEGT. Trimming removed 7 bases at V and 10 bases at J, with 10 bases between. The CDR3 contains 11 residues. CDR3 residues: CASNDREELFF. The CDR3 nucleotides read TGTGCCAGCAACGACAGAGAGGAGCTGTTTTTT.

The table lists this clonotype with a few counts. The chain combines TRBV27 with TRBJ2-2, with D perhaps matching TRBD2 (5 bases). Trimming pared 5 bases from V and 11 bases from J, leaving 15 bases between. In germline, CDR1 is MNHEY, CDR2 SMNVEV (reference sequence). CDR3 size: 13 residues. CDR3 sequence: CASSPARSGELFF. The CDR3 DNA sequence: TGTGCCAGCAGTCCAGCCCGGAGCGGAGAGCTGTTTTTT.

This clonotype was seen a few times. The CDR3 DNA reads TGTGCCAGCAGCCAAGTCGGGGCCAAGCAAGAGACCCAGTACTTC. Translated, it gives CASSQVGAKQETQYF. The chain employs TRBV4-2 and TRBJ2-5; perhaps D is TRBD1 or TRBD2 (5 bases each). Germline CDR1 and CDR2: LGHNA and YNFKEQ. CDR3 size: 15 residues. Trimming pared 1 base from V and 2 bases from J, leaving 11 bases between.

This chain connects TRBV4-3 to TRBJ1-3; D is unresolved. Germline V gene data show CDR1 as LGHNA and CDR2 as YSLEER. CDR3 length equals 17 residues. V was cut by 1 base and J by 0 bases, with 13 bases left in between. CDR3 in amino acids: CASSQVSVRISGNTIYF. CDR3 bases: TGCGCCAGCAGCCAAGTTAGTGTGCGTATCTCTGGAAACACCATATATTTT.

The chain joins TRBV30 to TRBJ2-3; 8 bases line up with TRBD2. The CDR3 is 15 amino acids. Germline CDR1 and CDR2: GTSNPN and SVGIG (reference sequence). V shed 2 bases, J shed 3 bases, and the junction held 7 bases outside the gene matches. CDR3 amino acids: CAWSSSGSVTDTQYF. DNA of the CDR3: TGTGCCTGGAGTAGCAGCGGGAGTGTGACAGATACGCAGTATTTT.

This chain uses TRBV5-1 with TRBJ2-3, with 8 bases identical to TRBD2. This CDR3 has 15 residues. Germline V gives CDR1 SGHRS, CDR2 YFSETQ. With 5 bases clipped from V and 2 bases from J, the junction kept 7 bases outside the gene matches. CDR3 nucleotide sequence: TGCGCCAGCAGTTACGGGGGGGCGAACACAGATACGCAGTATTTT. This encodes CASSYGGANTDTQYF.